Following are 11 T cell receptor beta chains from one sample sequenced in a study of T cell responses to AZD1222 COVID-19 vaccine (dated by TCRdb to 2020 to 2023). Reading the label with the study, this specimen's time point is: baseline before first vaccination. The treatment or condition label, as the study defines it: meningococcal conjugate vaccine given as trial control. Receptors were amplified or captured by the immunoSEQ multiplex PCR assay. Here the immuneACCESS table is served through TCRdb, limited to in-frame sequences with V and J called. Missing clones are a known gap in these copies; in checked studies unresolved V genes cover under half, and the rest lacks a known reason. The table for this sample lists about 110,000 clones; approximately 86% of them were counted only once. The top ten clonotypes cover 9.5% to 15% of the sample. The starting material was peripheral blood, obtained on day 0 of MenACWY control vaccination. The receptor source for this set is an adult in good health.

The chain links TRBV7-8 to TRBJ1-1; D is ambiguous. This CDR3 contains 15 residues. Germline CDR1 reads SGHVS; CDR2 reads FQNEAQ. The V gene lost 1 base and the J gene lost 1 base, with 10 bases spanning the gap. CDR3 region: CASSLETPTNTEAFF. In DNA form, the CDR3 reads TGTGCCAGCAGCTTAGAGACACCGACGAACACTGAAGCTTTCTTT.

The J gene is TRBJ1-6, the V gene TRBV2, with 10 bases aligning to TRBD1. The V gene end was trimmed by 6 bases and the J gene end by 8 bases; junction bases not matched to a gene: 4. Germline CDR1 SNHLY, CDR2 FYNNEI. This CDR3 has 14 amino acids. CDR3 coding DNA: TGTGCCAGCAGGGGACAGGGGCTCGATTCACCCCTCCACTTT. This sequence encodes CASRGQGLDSPLHF.

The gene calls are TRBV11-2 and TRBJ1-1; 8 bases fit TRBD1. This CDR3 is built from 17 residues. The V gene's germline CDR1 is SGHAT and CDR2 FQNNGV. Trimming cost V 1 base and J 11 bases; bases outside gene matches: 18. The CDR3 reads CASSLGYLGQGAGEAFF. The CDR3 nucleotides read TGTGCCAGCAGCTTAGGGTACCTTGGGCAGGGGGCAGGTGAGGCTTTCTTT.

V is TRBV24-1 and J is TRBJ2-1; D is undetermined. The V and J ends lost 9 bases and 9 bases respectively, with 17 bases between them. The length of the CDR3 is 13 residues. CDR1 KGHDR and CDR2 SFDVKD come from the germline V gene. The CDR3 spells CATQVRVKGEQFF. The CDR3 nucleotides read TGTGCCACCCAGGTAAGGGTAAAGGGTGAGCAGTTCTTC.

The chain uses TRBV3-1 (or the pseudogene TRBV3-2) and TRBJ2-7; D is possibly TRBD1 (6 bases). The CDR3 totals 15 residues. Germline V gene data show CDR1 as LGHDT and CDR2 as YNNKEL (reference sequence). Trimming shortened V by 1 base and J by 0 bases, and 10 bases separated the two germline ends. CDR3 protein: CASSQAGVFSYEQYF. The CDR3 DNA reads TGTGCCAGCAGCCAAGCAGGGGTCTTCTCCTACGAGCAGTACTTC.

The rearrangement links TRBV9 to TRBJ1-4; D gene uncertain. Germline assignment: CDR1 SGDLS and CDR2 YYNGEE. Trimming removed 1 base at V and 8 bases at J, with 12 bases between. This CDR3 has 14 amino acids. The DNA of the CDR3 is TGTGCCAGCAGCGTATCCCCCAGCGGCGAAAAACTGTTTTTT. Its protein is CASSVSPSGEKLFF.

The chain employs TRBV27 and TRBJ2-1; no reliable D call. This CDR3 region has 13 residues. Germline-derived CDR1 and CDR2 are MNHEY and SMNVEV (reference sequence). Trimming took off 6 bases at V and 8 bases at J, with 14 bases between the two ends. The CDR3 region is CASSYRRVDEQFF. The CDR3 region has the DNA TGTGCCAGCAGCTATCGAAGGGTGGATGAGCAGTTCTTC.

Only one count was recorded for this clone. As DNA, the CDR3 is TGTGCCAGCAGCTTAGTCAGCGCGTATAATTCACCCCTCCACTTT. As protein: CASSLVSAYNSPLHF. V gene TRBV7-2 combines with J gene TRBJ1-6; D is unclear. This CDR3 has 15 residues. The germline V and J ends were trimmed by 1 base and 4 bases, with 8 bases remaining between them. Per the germline V gene, CDR1 is SGHTA and CDR2 is FQGNSA.

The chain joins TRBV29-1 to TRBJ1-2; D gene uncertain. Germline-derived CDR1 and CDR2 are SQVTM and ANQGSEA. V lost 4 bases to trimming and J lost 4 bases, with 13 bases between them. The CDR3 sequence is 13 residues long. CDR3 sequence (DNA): TGCAGCGTTGTTCCGGTCCTGGGCTATGGCTACACCTTC. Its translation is CSVVPVLGYGYTF.

This CDR3 reads CASRGAGSYEQYF. Written as DNA, the CDR3 is TGTGCCAGTCGGGGGGCTGGATCCTACGAGCAGTACTTC. The chain couples TRBV19 to TRBJ2-7; possibly TRBD2 for D (7 bases). Germline V gives CDR1 LNHDA, CDR2 SQIVND (reference sequence). The V end lost 8 bases, the J end lost 1 base, and 12 bases lay between the germline ends. The length of the CDR3 is 13 residues.

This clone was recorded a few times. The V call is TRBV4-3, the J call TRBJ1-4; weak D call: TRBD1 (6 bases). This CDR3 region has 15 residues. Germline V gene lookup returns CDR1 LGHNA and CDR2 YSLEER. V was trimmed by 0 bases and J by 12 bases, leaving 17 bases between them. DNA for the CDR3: TGCGCCAGCAGCCAAGAAGACCGCCCCCCAGGGGAACTGTTTTTT. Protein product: CASSQEDRPPGELFF.